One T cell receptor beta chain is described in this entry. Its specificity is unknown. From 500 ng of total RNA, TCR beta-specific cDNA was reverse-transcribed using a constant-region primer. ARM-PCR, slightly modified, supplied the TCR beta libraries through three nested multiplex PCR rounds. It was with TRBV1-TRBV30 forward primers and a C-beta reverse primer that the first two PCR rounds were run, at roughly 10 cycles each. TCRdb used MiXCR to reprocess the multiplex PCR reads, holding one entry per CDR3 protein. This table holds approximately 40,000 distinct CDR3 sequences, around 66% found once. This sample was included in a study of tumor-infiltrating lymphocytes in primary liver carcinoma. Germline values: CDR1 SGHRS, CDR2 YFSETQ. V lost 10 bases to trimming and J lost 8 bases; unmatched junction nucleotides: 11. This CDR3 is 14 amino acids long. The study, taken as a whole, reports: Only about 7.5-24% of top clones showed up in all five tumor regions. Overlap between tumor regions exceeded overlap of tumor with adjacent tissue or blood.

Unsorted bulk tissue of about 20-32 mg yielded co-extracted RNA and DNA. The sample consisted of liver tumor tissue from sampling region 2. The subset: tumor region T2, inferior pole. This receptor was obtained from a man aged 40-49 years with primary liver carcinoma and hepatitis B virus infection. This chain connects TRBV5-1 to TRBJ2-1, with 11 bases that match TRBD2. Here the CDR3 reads CADSLLAGGYEQFF. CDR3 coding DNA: TGCGCCGACTCTCTTCTAGCGGGAGGTTATGAGCAGTTCTTC.